This is a list of T cell receptor beta chains from one sample in a study of CD8 T cells in ankylosing spondylitis. Via MiXCR, TCRdb re-called the 5' RACE reads, giving one row per CDR3 protein. Of about 700,000 distinct CDR3 sequences in the sample, around 17% are singletons; the top ten hold 15% to 20%. Sequencing was performed on blood, either unsorted or a sorted T cell fraction (not recorded which). The receptors derive from a male donor with ankylosing spondylitis. The CDR3 runs from the conserved cysteine through the conserved F or W. A D gene is named only where the DNA matches it firmly. Clone size is not always given. Where it is, it says once, few, many or a class for expanded clones.

CDR3 protein | CDR3 DNA | J gene | clone size | V gene | D gene
CASSQGASGTYEQFF | TGCGCCAGCAGCCAAGGAGCTAGCGGGACATATGAGCAGTTCTTC | TRBJ2-1 | . | TRBV4-1 | TRBD2
CASSPTGGGELFF | TGTGCCAGCAGTCCGACAGGCGGCGGGGAGCTGTTTTTT | TRBJ2-2 | . | TRBV27 | .
CSVPLTGFNYGYTF | TGCAGCGTACCCTTGACAGGGTTCAACTATGGCTACACCTTC | TRBJ1-2 | . | TRBV29-1 | TRBD1
CASSQAQLQETQYF | TGCGCCAGCAGCCAAGCCCAGCTTCAAGAGACCCAGTACTTC | TRBJ2-5 | . | TRBV4-1 | .
CASSQEAGGPESTDTQYF | TGTGCCAGCAGCCAAGAAGCGGGGGGGCCGGAGAGCACAGATACGCAGTATTTT | TRBJ2-3 | . | TRBV3-1 | TRBD2
CSARDRADFTLVRF | TGCAGTGCTAGAGATCGGGCGGATTTTACGCTGGTTCGCTTC | TRBJ2-4 | . | TRBV20-1 | .
CASSGGGTGRGEKLFF | TGCGCCAGCAGCGGGGGGGGGACAGGGCGAGGTGAAAAACTGTTTTTT | TRBJ1-4 | few | TRBV5-1 | TRBD1
CSVEGSGGGGEQFF | TGCAGCGTTGAGGGGAGCGGGGGCGGGGGTGAGCAGTTCTTC | TRBJ2-1 | . | TRBV29-1 | TRBD2
CASSHDRINYGYTF | TGCGCCAGCAGCCACGACAGAATCAACTATGGCTACACCTTC | TRBJ1-2 | . | TRBV4-1 | .
CSVLSGPEAFF | TGCAGTGTTTTATCCGGGCCTGAAGCTTTCTTT | TRBJ1-1 | few | TRBV20-1 | .
CASSFGTVETQYF | TGTGCCAGCAGTTTCGGGACAGTAGAGACCCAGTACTTC | TRBJ2-5 | . | TRBV28 | TRBD1
CASSPKSDGEAFF | TGCGCCAGCAGCCCAAAGAGTGACGGTGAAGCTTTCTTT | TRBJ1-1 | . | TRBV4-1 | .
CASSQEPGFDNEQFF | TGCGCCAGCAGCCAAGAACCAGGGTTCGACAATGAGCAGTTCTTC | TRBJ2-1 | few | TRBV4-1 | .
CSVGMVDPDTQYF | TGCAGCGTTGGAATGGTGGATCCAGATACGCAGTATTTT | TRBJ2-3 | . | TRBV29-1 | .
CSVLTSGRSYEQYF | TGCAGCGTCCTCACTAGCGGGAGGTCATACGAGCAGTACTTC | TRBJ2-7 | few | TRBV29-1 | TRBD2
CASSLAIGPDNQPQHF | TGTGCCAGCAGTTTAGCGATAGGCCCCGACAATCAGCCCCAGCATTTT | TRBJ1-5 | few | TRBV12-3/TRBV12-4 | .
CASSSTGIQQFF | TGTGCCAGCAGTTCGACAGGGATACAGCAGTTCTTC | TRBJ2-1 | few | TRBV27 | TRBD1
CASSAWGASTDTQYF | TGTGCCAGCAGCGCATGGGGAGCTAGCACAGATACGCAGTATTTT | TRBJ2-3 | few | TRBV7-9 | .
CASSVQSGDTEAFF | TGTGCCAGCAGCGTCCAGTCGGGGGACACTGAAGCTTTCTTT | TRBJ1-1 | few | TRBV9 | .
CASSTASGTSWYNEQFF | TGTGCCAGCAGTACAGCCTCCGGGACTTCATGGTACAATGAGCAGTTCTTC | TRBJ2-1 | . | TRBV28 | .
CASSTGQGAEAFF | TGTGCCAGCAGTACTGGACAGGGAGCTGAAGCTTTCTTT | TRBJ1-1 | many | TRBV12-3/TRBV12-4 | TRBD1
CASSFLSLGAWRSSTGELFF | TGTGCCAGCAGTTTTCTCTCTTTAGGGGCGTGGCGGTCGAGCACCGGGGAGCTGTTTTTT | TRBJ2-2 | few | TRBV28 | .
CASSKGGDRQNTEAFF | TGTGCCAGCAGCAAGGGAGGCGACAGGCAGAACACTGAAGCTTTCTTT | TRBJ1-1 | few | TRBV14 | .
CASSTPAAEQYF | TGTGCCAGCAGTACCCCGGCTGCCGAGCAGTACTTC | TRBJ2-7 | few | TRBV28 | .
CASSRQVAGEKLFF | TGTGCCAGCAGTAGACAGGTTGCAGGTGAAAAACTGTTTTTT | TRBJ1-4 | few | TRBV27 | .
CSARDWEDATNEKLFF | TGCAGTGCTAGAGATTGGGAAGATGCAACTAATGAAAAACTGTTTTTT | TRBJ1-4 | . | TRBV20-1 | .
CASRSQTGTSGRDTQYF | TGTGCCAGCAGGTCCCAAACCGGGACTAGCGGGAGGGATACGCAGTATTTT | TRBJ2-3 | few | TRBV27 | TRBD2
CASSHMSGSFYNEQFF | TGTGCCAGCAGTCATATGAGCGGGAGTTTCTACAATGAGCAGTTCTTC | TRBJ2-1 | . | TRBV12-3/TRBV12-4 | TRBD2
CASSQDWAGGASTDTQYF | TGTGCCAGCAGCCAAGATTGGGCGGGGGGCGCGAGCACAGATACGCAGTATTTT | TRBJ2-3 | . | TRBV4-2 | TRBD2
CASTSGYDTQYF | TGTGCCAGTACTAGCGGGTACGATACGCAGTATTTT | TRBJ2-3 | once | TRBV3-1 | TRBD2
CASRGGPNNEQFF | TGCGCCAGTAGGGGGGGCCCAAACAATGAGCAGTTCTTC | TRBJ2-1 | . | TRBV10-2 | .
CASSSYSETQYF | TGTGCCAGCAGTTCGTATTCGGAGACCCAGTACTTC | TRBJ2-5 | few | TRBV6-2/TRBV6-3 | .
CASSLGGTGADYGYTF | TGTGCCAGCAGCTTAGGAGGGACAGGAGCCGACTATGGCTACACCTTC | TRBJ1-2 | few | TRBV7-6 | TRBD1
CASTRQGSGEAFF | TGTGCCAGCACCCGACAGGGGTCGGGTGAAGCTTTCTTT | TRBJ1-1 | . | TRBV6-1 | TRBD1
CASRKGLAGNTGELFF | TGTGCCAGCAGAAAGGGACTAGCGGGGAACACCGGGGAGCTGTTTTTT | TRBJ2-2 | . | TRBV12-3/TRBV12-4 | TRBD2
CSARVPDWGNTEAFF | TGCAGTGCTAGAGTCCCGGACTGGGGAAACACTGAAGCTTTCTTT | TRBJ1-1 | . | TRBV20-1 | .
CSETDSGNEQFF | TGCAGCGAGACCGACAGCGGCAATGAGCAGTTCTTC | TRBJ2-1 | many | TRBV29-1 | .
CSASDTYNEQFF | TGCAGTGCTAGCGACACCTACAATGAGCAGTTCTTC | TRBJ2-1 | . | TRBV20-1 | .
CSARERTGGSGANVLTF | TGCAGTGCTAGAGAAAGGACAGGGGGCTCTGGGGCCAACGTCCTGACTTTC | TRBJ2-6 | . | TRBV20-1 | TRBD1
CSVSTYVGEAFF | TGCAGCGTTTCAACGTACGTAGGTGAAGCTTTCTTT | TRBJ1-1 | few | TRBV29-1 | .
CSAPGQNYGYTF | TGCAGTGCTCCGGGACAGAACTATGGCTACACCTTC | TRBJ1-2 | many | TRBV20-1 | TRBD1
CASSQRTFSYEQYF | TGTGCCAGCAGCCAAAGGACATTTTCCTACGAGCAGTACTTC | TRBJ2-7 | . | TRBV13 | .
CASGPYMLPRNEQFF | TGTGCTAGTGGCCCCTACATGTTACCTCGCAATGAGCAGTTCTTC | TRBJ2-1 | few | TRBV12-5 | .
CASSLGLGGAEQYF | TGTGCCAGCAGCTTAGGGCTGGGGGGAGCCGAGCAGTACTTC | TRBJ2-7 | few | TRBV7-8 | .
CASSTSGEINEQFF | TGTGCCAGCAGCACTAGCGGGGAGATCAATGAGCAGTTCTTC | TRBJ2-1 | . | TRBV6-4 | TRBD2
CASSFRDRTHEQYF | TGTGCCAGCAGCTTCCGGGACAGGACCCACGAGCAGTACTTC | TRBJ2-7 | . | TRBV12-3/TRBV12-4 | TRBD1
CASSQEGRADADTQYF | TGTGCCAGCAGCCAAGAGGGGAGGGCCGACGCAGATACGCAGTATTTT | TRBJ2-3 | few | TRBV3-1 | TRBD2
CASSTALLGALSQPQHF | TGTGCCAGCAGTACCGCGTTGCTGGGGGCGCTAAGTCAGCCCCAGCATTTT | TRBJ1-5 | few | TRBV28 | .
CASTVDGVLETQYF | TGCGCCAGCACCGTAGATGGCGTTTTGGAGACCCAGTACTTC | TRBJ2-5 | . | TRBV5-1 | .